This T cell receptor (beta chain) was profiled in a study of CD8 T cells in Susac syndrome. With respect to this clonotype: Its antigen is unknown.

Study-level findings and limits: Only a relatively small number of individuals were included in the TCR sequencing and HLA analysis.

The multiple sclerosis controls comprised treatment-naive patients whose relapsing-remitting disease was stable or active. Bulk CD8+ and CD4+ cells came from magnetic negative isolation; CD8+ TEMRA by FACS. The authors reverse transcribed roughly 0.45 to 1 ug RNA with random hexamers. immunoSEQ multiplex PCR amplified TCR beta CDR3 across 54 Vbeta, 13 Jbeta. A single record per CDR3 protein comes from TCRdb applying MiXCR to the immunoSEQ multiplex PCR reads. This repertoire shows over 350,000 distinct CDR3 sequences, roughly 85% found once; its top ten account for 0.09% to 0.15%. The CDR3 spans 14 residues. Unmatched junction bases numbered 11, after V lost 9 bases and J lost 4 bases. The germline V gene has CDR1 LNHDA and CDR2 SQIVND (reference sequence).

This chain links TRBV19 with TRBJ2-7; 8 nucleotides align to TRBD1. Sequences were obtained from CD8+ T cells from PBMCs. This TCR was recovered from a human donor with multiple sclerosis. CDR3: CASSQGQAGYEQYF. CDR3 bases: TGTGCCAGCTCACAGGGACAGGCGGGTTACGAGCAGTACTTC.